The clone carrying this TCR beta chain came up a few times. What it recognizes is unknown. The isolated RNA, all of it, was reverse transcribed, so expressed TCRB transcripts were what got sequenced. The table came from immunoSEQ multiplex PCR; TCRdb's copy has only in-frame clones and leaves some out. This repertoire shows a few hundred thousand clones, 8% to 10% found once; its top ten account for about 0.64%. CDR3 length: 13 amino acids. Germline V gives CDR1 SGHNT, CDR2 YENEEA. V lost 3 bases to trimming and J lost 7 bases, with 13 bases between them. This sample is drawn from a study of beta chain features in type 1 diabetes. Findings and caveats of the study: Cells that show high TCR expression could be over-represented by cDNA sequencing. For patients, the naive, central memory and Treg TCRB repertoires appeared more alike than for healthy donors. Fewer insertions but more deletions were seen at VDJ junctions in type 1 diabetes patients. In every one of the four CD4+ subsets, TCRB CDR3s were moderately but significantly shorter in Type 1 diabetes patients.

This clonotype was sampled from a man aged 30-40 years with type 1 diabetes. Sequences were obtained from central memory CD4+ T cells from blood. The chain joins TRBV11-3 to TRBJ2-7; D call uncertain. CDR3 sequence (DNA): TGTGCCAGCAGCTTTATGTCTGAAGGGGAGCAGTACTTC. Translating gives CASSFMSEGEQYF.